Listed below are T cell receptor beta chains from one sample, sequenced in a study of cytomegalovirus exposure and HLA in healthy donors. Profiling relied on immunoSEQ multiplex PCR, and the TCRdb table lists in-frame clones only, not all of them. This table holds about 160,000 clones, 79% found once. The sample was PBMCs. These receptors all come from a man in his forties or fifties in good health and CMV-seropositive. Each CDR3 is given with its conserved first and last residue. The D gene is left open where the match is weak. Size tells how often a clone was seen (once, few, many) or the class of an expanded clone, and some rows leave it out.

clone size,D gene,V gene,J gene,CDR3 DNA,CDR3 protein
-,TRBD2,TRBV11-2,TRBJ2-7,TGTGCCAGCAGCTTAGTCTCGACTAGCGGGAGGAGCGAGCAGTACTTC,CASSLVSTSGRSEQYF
-,TRBD1,TRBV6-1,TRBJ1-2,TGTGCCAGCAGCGAACAGGGGGCTGATGGCTACACCTTC,CASSEQGADGYTF
-,TRBD1,TRBV5-1,TRBJ2-2,TGCGCCAGCAGCTTGAATTTAGGGGGACAGCTGACCGGGGAGCTGTTTTTT,CASSLNLGGQLTGELFF
-,TRBD2,TRBV5-1,TRBJ2-5,TGCGCCAGCGGTACAGGAGCTAGCGGGCCTAAAGAGACCCAGTACTTC,CASGTGASGPKETQYF
-,TRBD1,TRBV6-5,TRBJ1-6,TGTGCCAGCGGTCGGGACAGGGAAGTTTCACCCCTCCACTTT,CASGRDREVSPLHF
-,-,TRBV6-5,TRBJ2-1,TGTGCCAGCAGGCCGGGATTTACAACTTACAATGAGCAGTTCTTC,CASRPGFTTYNEQFF
-,-,TRBV28,TRBJ1-5,TGTGCCAGCAGCCGGGTCCAAGGGGGACAGCCCCAGCATTTT,CASSRVQGGQPQHF
few,-,TRBV18,TRBJ2-2,TGTGCCAGCTCACCCAGATCCTCCACCGGGGAGCTGTTTTTT,CASSPRSSTGELFF
once,-,TRBV28,TRBJ2-2,TGTGCCAGCAGTTTTTCAGGGGACAACACCGGGGAGCTGTTTTTT,CASSFSGDNTGELFF
-,TRBD2,TRBV6-1,TRBJ2-7,TGTGCCAGCAGTGATGGGCGGGGGAACCCCTACGAGCAGTACTTC,CASSDGRGNPYEQYF
-,-,TRBV7-9,TRBJ2-7,TGTTCCAGCACCGACTTCCAGGGGAACGAGCAGTACTTC,CSSTDFQGNEQYF
-,-,TRBV5-5,TRBJ2-1,TGTGCCAGCAGCTTGGTGCCGATGAGCTCCTACAATGAGCAGTTCTTC,CASSLVPMSSYNEQFF
-,-,TRBV6-6,TRBJ2-5,TGTGCCAGCAGTTGGCAGGGGCGCAGTTCCGAGACCCAGTACTTC,CASSWQGRSSETQYF
-,-,TRBV4-1,TRBJ1-1,TGCGCCAGCAGCAAAGCCATACCCAGGGGTATGAACACTGAAGCTTTCTTT,CASSKAIPRGMNTEAFF
few,TRBD2,TRBV4-2,TRBJ2-2,TGTGCCAGCAAACGTAAAGACGGACTAGCGGGGTTCACCGGGGAGCTGTTTTTT,CASKRKDGLAGFTGELFF
-,TRBD1,TRBV19,TRBJ2-5,TGTGCCAGTACCCCGGACAGGGGAGAGACCCAGTACTTC,CASTPDRGETQYF